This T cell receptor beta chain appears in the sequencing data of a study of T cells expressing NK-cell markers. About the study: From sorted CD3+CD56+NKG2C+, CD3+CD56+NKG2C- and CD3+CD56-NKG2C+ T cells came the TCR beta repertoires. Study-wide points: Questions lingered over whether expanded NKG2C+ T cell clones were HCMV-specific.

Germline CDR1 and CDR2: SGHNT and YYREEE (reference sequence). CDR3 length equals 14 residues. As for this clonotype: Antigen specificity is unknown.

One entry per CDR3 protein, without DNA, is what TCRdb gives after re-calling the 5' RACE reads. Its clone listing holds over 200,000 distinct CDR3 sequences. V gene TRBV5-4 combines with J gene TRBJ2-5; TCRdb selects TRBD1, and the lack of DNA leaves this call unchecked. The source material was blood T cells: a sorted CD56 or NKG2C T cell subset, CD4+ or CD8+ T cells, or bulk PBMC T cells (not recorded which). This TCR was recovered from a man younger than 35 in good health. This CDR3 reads CASSQGQGRETQYF.